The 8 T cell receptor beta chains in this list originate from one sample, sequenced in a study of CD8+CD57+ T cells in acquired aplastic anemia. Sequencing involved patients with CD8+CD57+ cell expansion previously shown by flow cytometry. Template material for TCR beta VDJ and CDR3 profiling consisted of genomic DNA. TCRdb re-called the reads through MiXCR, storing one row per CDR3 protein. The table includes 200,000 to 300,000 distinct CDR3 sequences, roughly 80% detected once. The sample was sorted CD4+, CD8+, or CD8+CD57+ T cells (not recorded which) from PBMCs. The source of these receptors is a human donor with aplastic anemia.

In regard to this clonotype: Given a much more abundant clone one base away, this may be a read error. CDR3 nucleotide sequence: TGTGCCAGCAGCTTAGCGGGAGGTCCCGATGCGCAGAATGAAGCTTTCTTT. It is translated as CASSLAGGPDAQNEAFF. The chain joins TRBV7-2 to TRBJ1-1; no clear D gene. The CDR3 extends over 17 amino acids. V was cut by 0 bases and J by 7 bases, with 21 bases left in between. Germline V CDR1 and CDR2: SGHTA, FQGNSA.

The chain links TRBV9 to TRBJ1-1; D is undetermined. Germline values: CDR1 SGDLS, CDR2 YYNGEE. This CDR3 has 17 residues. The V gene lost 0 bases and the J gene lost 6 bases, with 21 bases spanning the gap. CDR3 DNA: TGTGCCAGCAGCGTAGGGAGGGCCCGAAATCAGCCCCCTGAAGCTTTCTTT. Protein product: CASSVGRARNQPPEAFF.

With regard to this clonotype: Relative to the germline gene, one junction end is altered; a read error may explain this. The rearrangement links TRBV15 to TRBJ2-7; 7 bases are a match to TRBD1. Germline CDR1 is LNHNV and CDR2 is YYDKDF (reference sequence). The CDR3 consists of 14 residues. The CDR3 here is CASSSSRTGYEQYF. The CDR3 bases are TGTGCCAGCAGCAGCTCGAGGACAGGCTACGAGCAGTACTTC.

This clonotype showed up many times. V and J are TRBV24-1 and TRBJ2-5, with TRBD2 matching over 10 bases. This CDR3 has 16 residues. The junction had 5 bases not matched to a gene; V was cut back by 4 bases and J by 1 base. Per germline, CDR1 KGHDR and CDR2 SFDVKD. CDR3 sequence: CATSEKTSGPQETQYF. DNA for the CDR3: TGTGCCACCAGTGAGAAGACTAGCGGGCCCCAAGAGACCCAGTACTTC.

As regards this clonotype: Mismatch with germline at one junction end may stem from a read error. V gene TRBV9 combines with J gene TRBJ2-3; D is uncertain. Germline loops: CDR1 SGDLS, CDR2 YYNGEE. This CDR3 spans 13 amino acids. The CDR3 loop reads CASRVGSDTKHFF. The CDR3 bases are TGTGCCAGCAGGGTAGGGTCAGATACTAAGCATTTTTTC. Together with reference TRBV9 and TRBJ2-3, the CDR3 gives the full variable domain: DSGVTQTPKHLITATGQRVTLRCSPRSGDLSVYWYQQSLDQGLQFLIQYYNGEERAKGNILERFSAQQFPDLHSELNLSSLELGDSALYFCASRVGSDTKHFFGPGTRLTVL.

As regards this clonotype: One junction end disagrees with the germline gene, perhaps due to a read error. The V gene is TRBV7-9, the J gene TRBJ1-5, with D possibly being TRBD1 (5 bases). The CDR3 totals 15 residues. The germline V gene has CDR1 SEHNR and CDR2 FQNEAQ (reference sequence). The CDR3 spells CASSIAGGYDPQQHF. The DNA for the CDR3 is TGTGCCAGCAGCATAGCGGGGGGGTACGATCCGCAGCAGCATTTT.

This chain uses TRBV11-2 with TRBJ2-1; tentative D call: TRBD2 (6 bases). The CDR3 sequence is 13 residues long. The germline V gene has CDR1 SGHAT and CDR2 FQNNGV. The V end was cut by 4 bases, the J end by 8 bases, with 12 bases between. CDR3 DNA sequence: TGTGCCAGCAGCTATGGGGGGACCGATGAGCAGTTCTTC. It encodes CASSYGGTDEQFF.

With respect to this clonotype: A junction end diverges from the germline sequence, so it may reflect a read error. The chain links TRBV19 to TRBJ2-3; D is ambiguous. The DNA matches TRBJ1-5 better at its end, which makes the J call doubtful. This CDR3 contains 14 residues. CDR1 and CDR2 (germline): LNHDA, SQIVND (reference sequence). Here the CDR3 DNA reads TGTGCCAGCAGTATAGCTGGAGGTGCCTACAAGCAGCATTTT. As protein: CASSIAGGAYKQHF.